What follows are 25 T cell receptor beta chains derived from one specimen sequenced in a study of blood T cell repertoires in COVID-19. Sequencing used immunoSEQ multiplex PCR; TCRdb keeps in-frame clones, though not all of them. The sample has 150,000 to 200,000 clones; around four fifths are singletons. Input material: PBMCs or T cells enriched from blood (not recorded which). These receptors all stem from a woman in her fifties or sixties who had recovered from COVID-19.

The CDR3 is CATILSGGIRLTMNTEAFF. DNA of the CDR3: TGTGCCACCATTCTGTCAGGGGGCATACGATTGACAATGAACACTGAAGCTTTCTTT. The rearrangement joins TRBV24-1 to TRBJ1-1; 8 positions match TRBD1. Germline V gene data show CDR1 as KGHDR and CDR2 as SFDVKD. There are 19 residues in the CDR3. After removal of 8 bases from V and 0 bases from J, the junction contained 19 bases not matched to a gene.

The J gene is TRBJ1-2, the V gene TRBV2; 8 positions match TRBD1. Per germline, CDR1 SNHLY and CDR2 FYNNEI. This CDR3 region has 15 residues. With V trimmed by 0 bases and J by 4 bases, 4 bases remained unmatched. The CDR3 nucleotides are TGTGCCAGCAGTGAAGCGGGGGACAGGATCTATGGCTACACCTTC. This translates into CASSEAGDRIYGYTF.

The chain couples TRBV2 to TRBJ2-1; D possibly corresponds to TRBD1 (5 bases). Germline CDR1 and CDR2: SNHLY and FYNNEI. There are 13 residues in the CDR3. Trimming shortened V by 6 bases and J by 4 bases, and 10 bases separated the two germline ends. The CDR3 coding sequence is TGTGCCAGCAGGCCCCCAGGGTACAATGAGCAGTTCTTC. The encoded protein is CASRPPGYNEQFF.

The chain uses TRBV11-2 and TRBJ2-3; D ambiguous. The CDR3 loop spans 11 amino acids. V lost 5 bases, J lost 2 bases, and 2 bases lay in between. CDR1 and CDR2 from the germline V gene are SGHAT and FQNNGV. CDR3 in amino acids: CASSHTDTQYF. The CDR3 region has the DNA TGTGCCAGCAGCCACACAGATACGCAGTATTTT.

V gene TRBV10-3 combines with J gene TRBJ2-1; 7 bases are shared with TRBD2. CDR3 length equals 15 residues. The ends lost 0 bases at V and 2 bases at J; junction bases unmatched: 1. The germline CDR1 and CDR2 sequences are ENHRY and SYGVKD. In nucleotides, the CDR3 is TGTGCCATCAGTGAGTCGGGGACTACCTACAATGAGCAGTTCTTC. This encodes CAISESGTTYNEQFF.

The chain recombines TRBV7-9 with TRBJ1-1, with a weak D call TRBD1 (5 bases). The CDR3 is made up of 15 amino acids. Trimming cost V 2 bases and J 6 bases, with 16 bases left between them. The germline gives CDR1 SEHNR, CDR2 FQNEAQ (reference sequence). CDR3 loop: CASSLSGGSLPEAFF. In nucleotides, the CDR3 is TGTGCCAGCAGCTTATCCGGGGGTTCTCTCCCTGAAGCTTTCTTT.

The chain carries TRBV11-2 and TRBJ2-7, with 7 bases identical to TRBD1. The V gene's germline CDR1 is SGHAT and CDR2 FQNNGV. This CDR3 is built from 14 residues. V shed 6 bases, J shed 2 bases, and the junction held 7 bases outside the gene matches. The CDR3 is CASRPGGQTYEQYF. CDR3 DNA: TGTGCCAGCAGGCCAGGGGGACAGACCTACGAGCAGTACTTC.

V is TRBV24-1 and J is TRBJ1-2, with a possible D match to TRBD1 (6 bases). The CDR3 sequence is 14 residues long. V gave up 8 bases and J gave up 3 bases, with 15 bases separating them. Germline CDR1 and CDR2: KGHDR and SFDVKD. The CDR3 DNA follows: TGTGCCACCACCTCACAAGGACAGTACTATGGCTACACCTTC. Protein sequence: CATTSQGQYYGYTF.

Details on this clone: Other DNA sequences of this sample code for an identical CDR3. The chain uses TRBV18 and TRBJ2-6; D remains unclear. Germline values: CDR1 KGHSH, CDR2 LQKENI. The length of the CDR3 is 15 residues. V shed 2 bases and J shed 0 bases, with 5 bases lying between them. This CDR3 reads CASSPVSSGANVLTF. The CDR3 DNA is TGTGCCAGCTCACCAGTTAGCTCTGGGGCCAACGTCCTGACTTTC.

V is TRBV29-1 and J is TRBJ2-1; 8 bases fit TRBD2. Germline V CDR1 and CDR2: SQVTM, ANQGSEA. The CDR3 runs to 14 residues. With 4 bases clipped from V and 8 bases from J, the junction kept 10 bases outside the gene matches. CDR3 in amino acids: CSVGGLAGIYEQFF. The CDR3, as DNA: TGCAGCGTTGGGGGGTTAGCGGGAATCTATGAGCAGTTCTTC.

The chain has TRBV28 and TRBJ1-2, with D possibly TRBD1 on 6 matching bases. V was trimmed by 2 bases and J by 4 bases, leaving 8 bases between them. Germline V gives CDR1 MDHEN, CDR2 SYDVKM. CDR3 length: 13 residues. Here the CDR3 DNA reads TGTGCCAGCAGTTTAGGGGACACCTATGGCTACACCTTC. This codes for CASSLGDTYGYTF.

The J gene is TRBJ2-5, the V gene TRBV10-3; tentatively, D is TRBD2 (6 bases). CDR3 length: 11 amino acids. Trimming left V 11 bases short and J 2 bases short, with 9 bases between. Germline V CDR1 and CDR2: ENHRY, SYGVKD. The CDR3: CAAGQQETQYF. The CDR3 bases are TGTGCCGCGGGGCAGCAAGAGACCCAGTACTTC.

Note on this clone: The sample carries other DNA sequences with the same CDR3. CDR3 nucleotides: TGTGCCAGCAGCTTAGGGACTAGCGGTTACAATGAGCAGTTCTTC. Protein: CASSLGTSGYNEQFF. V gene TRBV7-3 combines with J gene TRBJ2-1; 11 bases agree with TRBD2. The J segment lost 4 bases and the V segment lost 2 bases, leaving 1 base of the junction unmatched. The CDR3 contains 15 residues. Per germline, CDR1 SGHTA and CDR2 FQGTGA. The variable domain in full, with the rest retrieved from reference TRBV7-3 and TRBJ2-1, is GAGVSQTPSNKVTEKGKYVELRCDPISGHTALYWYRQSLGQGPEFLIYFQGTGAADDSGLPNDRFFAVRPEGSVSTLKIQRTERGDSAVYLCASSLGTSGYNEQFFGPGTRLTVL.

This clone occurred a few times. The rearrangement joins TRBV6-6 to TRBJ1-5; TRBD1 is a possible D gene (5 bases). The V gene's germline CDR1 is MNHNY and CDR2 SVGAGI (reference sequence). The ends were cut back, 5 bases at V and 0 bases at J, with 20 bases in the middle. The CDR3 is 18 amino acids. CDR3 in amino acids: CASSRKGEGAPSNQPQHF. As DNA, the CDR3 is TGTGCCAGCAGTCGGAAAGGGGAAGGGGCCCCTAGCAATCAGCCCCAGCATTTT.

This chain connects TRBV10-2 to TRBJ1-2, with TRBD1 matching over 7 bases. CDR1 and CDR2 from the germline V gene are WSHSY and SAAADI. The CDR3 covers 12 residues. With 8 bases clipped from V and 4 bases from J, the junction kept 4 bases outside the gene matches. For the CDR3, the DNA is TGCGCCAGCCAACGGGACAGCTATGGCTACACCTTC. Amino acid sequence: CASQRDSYGYTF.

V usage is TRBV6-5 and J usage is TRBJ2-1, with a weak D call TRBD1 (5 bases). The CDR3 contains 14 residues. Germline V gene sequence: CDR1 MNHEY, CDR2 SVGAGI. V gave up 3 bases and J gave up 9 bases, with 15 bases separating them. The CDR3 is CASSYGASKSEQFF. CDR3 coding DNA: TGTGCCAGCAGTTATGGGGCTAGTAAGTCTGAGCAGTTCTTC.

The CDR3 spells CASSGYRGWTGELFF. CDR3 nucleotides: TGTGCCAGCAGCGGGTACAGGGGTTGGACCGGGGAGCTGTTTTTT. The V and J genes are TRBV7-9 and TRBJ2-2; 7 bases are shared with TRBD1. V trimming: 5 bases; J trimming: 5 bases; junction bases outside the gene matches: 8. Germline CDR1 and CDR2: SEHNR and FQNEAQ (reference sequence). The CDR3 totals 15 residues.

This clone was seen a few times. The CDR3 sequence: CASSLEPGQSYEQYF. The CDR3 bases are TGCGCCAGCAGCTTGGAGCCGGGACAGTCCTACGAGCAGTACTTC. V is TRBV5-1 and J is TRBJ2-7; 7 nucleotides match TRBD1. CDR1 and CDR2 (germline): SGHRS, YFSETQ. The V gene end was trimmed by 0 bases and the J gene end by 1 base; junction bases not matched to a gene: 4. This CDR3 comprises 15 residues.

On this clone: The same CDR3 arises from other DNA sequences in this sample as well. The chain joins TRBV7-9 to TRBJ1-1; D gene uncertain. This CDR3 has 13 residues. Germline assignment: CDR1 SEHNR and CDR2 FQNEAQ (reference sequence). Deletions cut 3 bases from V and 0 bases from J, with 5 bases between. The CDR3 sequence is CASSFTVNTEAFF. CDR3 nucleotides: TGTGCCAGCAGCTTTACAGTGAACACTGAAGCTTTCTTT.

This sequence joins TRBV6-5 and TRBJ2-2; maybe TRBD1 (6 bases). This CDR3 comprises 15 residues. Germline CDR1 reads MNHEY; CDR2 reads SVGAGI. With 6 bases removed from V and 5 bases from J, the gap between germline ends came to 16 bases. CDR3 nucleotide sequence: TGTGCCAGCAGCCCAACAGGGCTCCAAACCGGGGAGCTGTTTTTT. Translation: CASSPTGLQTGELFF.

V and J are TRBV2 and TRBJ1-4; D is possibly TRBD1 (5 bases). V lost 7 bases and J lost 7, with 13 bases in between. The CDR3 totals 13 residues. Germline values: CDR1 SNHLY, CDR2 FYNNEI. The CDR3 loop is CASTGEGSEKLFF. The DNA of the CDR3 is TGTGCCAGCACGGGGGAAGGAAGTGAAAAACTGTTTTTT.

This chain connects TRBV12-1 to TRBJ2-7; whether TRBD1, the table's D call, matches the DNA was not checked. TRBV12-1 is an annotated pseudogene. The CDR3 has 15 residues. The CDR3 here is CASRPGQRFSYEQYF. The CDR3 DNA reads TGTGCCAGCAGGCCGGGACAGCGATTTTCCTACGAGCAGTACTTC.

The gene calls are TRBV2 and TRBJ1-2; D call uncertain. CDR1 is SNHLY, CDR2 FYNNEI, per germline. The CDR3 is 14 residues long. V lost 6 bases and J 1 base, leaving 12 bases between the germline ends. The CDR3 protein is CASRGPGFNYGYTF. The CDR3 DNA reads as TGTGCCAGCAGGGGCCCGGGGTTTAACTATGGCTACACCTTC.

The rearrangement links TRBV9 to TRBJ2-5; weak D call: TRBD1 (6 bases). The CDR3 runs 15 residues. Deletions cut 4 bases from V and 3 bases from J, with 16 bases between. Per the germline V gene, CDR1 is SGDLS and CDR2 is YYNGEE. Here the CDR3 reads CASSRGNGAKETQYF. CDR3 DNA sequence: TGTGCCAGCAGCAGGGGGAATGGGGCAAAAGAGACCCAGTACTTC.

The chain combines TRBV11-2 with TRBJ1-6; TRBD1 aligns across 9 bases. From germline, CDR1 is SGHAT and CDR2 FQNNGV. V trimming: 4 bases; J trimming: 10 bases; junction bases outside the gene matches: 8. This CDR3 contains 15 residues. CDR3 bases: TGTGCCAGCAGCTCCAGACTGGACAGGGGCTCACCCCTCCACTTT. It translates to CASSSRLDRGSPLHF.